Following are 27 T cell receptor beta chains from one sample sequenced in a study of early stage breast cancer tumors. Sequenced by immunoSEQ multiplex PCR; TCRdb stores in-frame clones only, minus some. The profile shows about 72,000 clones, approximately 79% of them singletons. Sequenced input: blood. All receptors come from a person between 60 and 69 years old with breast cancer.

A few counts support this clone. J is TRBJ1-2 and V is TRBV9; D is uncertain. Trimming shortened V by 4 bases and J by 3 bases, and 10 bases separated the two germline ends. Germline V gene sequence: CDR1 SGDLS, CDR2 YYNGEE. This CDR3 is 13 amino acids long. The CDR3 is CASSPREDYGYTF. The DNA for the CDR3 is TGTGCCAGCAGCCCACGGGAGGACTATGGCTACACCTTC.

The CDR3 spells CASSLQATNEKLFF. Here the CDR3 DNA reads TGTGCCAGCAGCCTACAGGCAACTAATGAAAAACTGTTTTTT. The gene calls are TRBV7-8 and TRBJ1-4, with D possibly being TRBD1 (5 bases). The V and J ends lost 5 bases and 0 bases respectively, with 7 bases between them. In germline, CDR1 is SGHVS, CDR2 FQNEAQ. The CDR3 contains 14 residues.

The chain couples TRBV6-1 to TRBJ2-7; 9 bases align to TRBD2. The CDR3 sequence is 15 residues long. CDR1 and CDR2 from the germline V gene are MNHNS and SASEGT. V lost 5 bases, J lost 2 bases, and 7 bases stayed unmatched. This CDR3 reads CASSIERGVTYEQYF. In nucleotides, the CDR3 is TGTGCCAGCAGTATCGAGCGGGGGGTAACCTACGAGCAGTACTTC.

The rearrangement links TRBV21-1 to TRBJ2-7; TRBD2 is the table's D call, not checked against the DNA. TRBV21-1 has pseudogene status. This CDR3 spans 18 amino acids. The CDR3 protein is CASSQWASGRNHPYEQYF. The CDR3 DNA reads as TGTGCCAGCAGCCAATGGGCTAGCGGGAGGAACCACCCCTACGAGCAGTACTTC.

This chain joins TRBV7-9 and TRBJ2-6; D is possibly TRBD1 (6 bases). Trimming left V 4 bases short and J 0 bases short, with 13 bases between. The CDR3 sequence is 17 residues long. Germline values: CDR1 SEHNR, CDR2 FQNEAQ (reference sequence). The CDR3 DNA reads TGTGCCAGCAGCTCGGGACACCCGGTCTCTGGGGCCAACGTCCTGACTTTC. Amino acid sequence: CASSSGHPVSGANVLTF.

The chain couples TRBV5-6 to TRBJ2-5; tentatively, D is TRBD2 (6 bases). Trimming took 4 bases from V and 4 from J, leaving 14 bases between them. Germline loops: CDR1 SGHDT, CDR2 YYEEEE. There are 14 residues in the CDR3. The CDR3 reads CASSQSGPGETQYF. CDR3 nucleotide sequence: TGTGCCAGCAGCCAGAGCGGGCCCGGAGAGACCCAGTACTTC.

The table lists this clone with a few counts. CDR3 DNA: TGCAGCGTTGGATTCGGGACAGCTGGAAACACCATATATTTT. Translating it yields CSVGFGTAGNTIYF. The rearrangement joins TRBV29-1 to TRBJ1-3, with TRBD1 matching over 7 bases. The CDR3 is 14 amino acids. The germline V gene has CDR1 SQVTM and CDR2 ANQGSEA. The J segment lost 2 bases and the V segment lost 4 bases, leaving 5 bases of the junction unmatched.

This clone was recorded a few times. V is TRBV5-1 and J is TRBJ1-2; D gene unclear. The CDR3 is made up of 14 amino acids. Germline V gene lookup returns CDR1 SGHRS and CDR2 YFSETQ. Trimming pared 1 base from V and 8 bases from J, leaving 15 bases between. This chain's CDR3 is CASSLFGDLWGYTF. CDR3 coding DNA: TGCGCCAGCAGCTTGTTCGGAGATCTCTGGGGCTACACCTTC.

CDR3 sequence (DNA): TGTGCCAGCAGTGGGGGCCTAGAGAATTCACCCCTCCACTTT. It codes for CASSGGLENSPLHF. The rearrangement uses TRBV6-5 and TRBJ1-6; TRBD1 is a possible D gene (6 bases). The CDR3 sequence is 14 residues long. Trimming removed 5 bases from V and 7 bases from J, with 12 bases in between. Germline values: CDR1 MNHEY, CDR2 SVGAGI.

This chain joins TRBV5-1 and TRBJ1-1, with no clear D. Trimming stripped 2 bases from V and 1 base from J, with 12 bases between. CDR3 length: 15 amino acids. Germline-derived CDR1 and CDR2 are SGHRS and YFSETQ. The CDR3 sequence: CASSFGQDPNTEAFF. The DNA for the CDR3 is TGCGCCAGCAGCTTCGGTCAGGATCCGAACACTGAAGCTTTCTTT. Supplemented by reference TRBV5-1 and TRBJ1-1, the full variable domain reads KAGVTQTPRYLIKTRGQQVTLSCSPISGHRSVSWYQQTPGQGLQFLFEYFSETQRNKGNFPGRFSGRQFSNSRSEMNVSTLELGDSALYLCASSFGQDPNTEAFFGQGTRLTVV.

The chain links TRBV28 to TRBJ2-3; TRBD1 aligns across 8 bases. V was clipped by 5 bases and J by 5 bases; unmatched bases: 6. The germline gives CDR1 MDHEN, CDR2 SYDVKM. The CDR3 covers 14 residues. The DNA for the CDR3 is TGTGCCAGCAGTGCGGACAGGGTTGTAGATACGCAGTATTTT. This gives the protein CASSADRVVDTQYF.

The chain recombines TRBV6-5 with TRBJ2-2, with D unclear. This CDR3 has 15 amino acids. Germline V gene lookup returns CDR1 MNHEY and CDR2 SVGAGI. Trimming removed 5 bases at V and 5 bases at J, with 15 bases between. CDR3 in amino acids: CASSRLTSRTGELFF. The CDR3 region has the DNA TGTGCCAGCAGTCGATTGACTTCACGGACCGGGGAGCTGTTTTTT.

For the CDR3, the DNA is TGTGCCAGCGGCTATGGGAGTTCTGGAAACACCATATATTTT. Amino acid sequence: CASGYGSSGNTIYF. The J gene is TRBJ1-3, the V gene TRBV6-5; unclear D gene. This CDR3 has 14 residues. From germline, CDR1 is MNHEY and CDR2 SVGAGI. V dropped 8 bases and J dropped 1 base, with 12 bases sitting between them.

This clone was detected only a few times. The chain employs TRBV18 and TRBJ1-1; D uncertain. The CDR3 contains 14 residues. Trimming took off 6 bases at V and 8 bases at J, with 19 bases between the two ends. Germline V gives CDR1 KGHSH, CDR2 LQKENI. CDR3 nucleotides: TGTGCCAGCTCCCCGACCAAGGGCATCGGGGAAGCTTTCTTT. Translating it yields CASSPTKGIGEAFF.

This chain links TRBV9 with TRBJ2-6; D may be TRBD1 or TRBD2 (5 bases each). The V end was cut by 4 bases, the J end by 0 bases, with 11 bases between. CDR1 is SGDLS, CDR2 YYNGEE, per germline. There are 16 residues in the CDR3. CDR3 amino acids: CASSTRGVSGANVLTF. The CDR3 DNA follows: TGTGCCAGCAGCACCAGAGGGGTCTCTGGGGCCAACGTCCTGACTTTC. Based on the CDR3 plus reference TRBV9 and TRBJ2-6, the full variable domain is DSGVTQTPKHLITATGQRVTLRCSPRSGDLSVYWYQQSLDQGLQFLIQYYNGEERAKGNILERFSAQQFPDLHSELNLSSLELGDSALYFCASSTRGVSGANVLTFGAGSRLTVL.

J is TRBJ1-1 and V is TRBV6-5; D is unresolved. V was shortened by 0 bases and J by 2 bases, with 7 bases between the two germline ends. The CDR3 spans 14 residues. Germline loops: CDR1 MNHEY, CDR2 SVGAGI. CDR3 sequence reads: CASSYSGKNTEAFF. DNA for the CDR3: TGTGCCAGCAGTTACTCTGGAAAAAACACTGAAGCTTTCTTT.

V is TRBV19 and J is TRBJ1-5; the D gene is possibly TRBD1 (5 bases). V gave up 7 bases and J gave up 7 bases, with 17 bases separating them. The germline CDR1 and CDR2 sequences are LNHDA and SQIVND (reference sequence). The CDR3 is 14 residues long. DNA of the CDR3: TGTGCCAGTACCACTCACCGGGGGGAACAGCCCCAGCATTTT. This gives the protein CASTTHRGEQPQHF.

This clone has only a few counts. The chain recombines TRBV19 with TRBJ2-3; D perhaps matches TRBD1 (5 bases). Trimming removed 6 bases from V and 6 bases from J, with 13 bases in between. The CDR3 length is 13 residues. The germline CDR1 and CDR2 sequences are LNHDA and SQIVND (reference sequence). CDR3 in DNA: TGTGCCAGTAGGAGACAGCCTGAGGATACGCAGTATTTT. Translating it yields CASRRQPEDTQYF.

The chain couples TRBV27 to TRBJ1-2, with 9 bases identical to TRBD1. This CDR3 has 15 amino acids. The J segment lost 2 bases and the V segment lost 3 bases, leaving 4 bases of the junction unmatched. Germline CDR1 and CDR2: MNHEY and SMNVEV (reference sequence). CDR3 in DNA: TGTGCCAGCAGTTTTGGACAGGGGACCAACTATGGCTACACCTTC. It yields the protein CASSFGQGTNYGYTF.

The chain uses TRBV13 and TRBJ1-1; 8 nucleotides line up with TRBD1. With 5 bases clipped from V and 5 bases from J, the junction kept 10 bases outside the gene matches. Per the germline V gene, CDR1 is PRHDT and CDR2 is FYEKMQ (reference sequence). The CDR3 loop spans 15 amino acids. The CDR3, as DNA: TGTGCCAGCAGCCAGTACAGGGGGTCAAGGACTGAAGCTTTCTTT. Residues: CASSQYRGSRTEAFF.

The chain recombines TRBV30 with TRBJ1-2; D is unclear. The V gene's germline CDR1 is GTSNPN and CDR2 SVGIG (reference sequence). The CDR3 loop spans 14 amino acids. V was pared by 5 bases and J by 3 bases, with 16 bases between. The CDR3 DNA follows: TGTGCCTGGGACGGACCGACTCGTGACTATGGCTACACCTTC. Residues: CAWDGPTRDYGYTF.

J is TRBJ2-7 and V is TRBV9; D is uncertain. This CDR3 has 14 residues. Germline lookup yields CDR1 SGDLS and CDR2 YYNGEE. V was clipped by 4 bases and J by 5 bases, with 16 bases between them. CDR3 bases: TGTGCCAGCAGCTCAACGAGCGTGTTCCACGAGCAGTACTTC. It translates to CASSSTSVFHEQYF.

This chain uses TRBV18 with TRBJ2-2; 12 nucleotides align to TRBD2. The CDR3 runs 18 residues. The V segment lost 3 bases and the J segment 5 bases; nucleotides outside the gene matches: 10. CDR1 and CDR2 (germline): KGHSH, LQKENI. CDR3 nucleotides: TGTGCCAGCTCACCTTTTCCCCTAGCGGGAGGGCCGACCGGGGAGCTGTTTTTT. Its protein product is CASSPFPLAGGPTGELFF.

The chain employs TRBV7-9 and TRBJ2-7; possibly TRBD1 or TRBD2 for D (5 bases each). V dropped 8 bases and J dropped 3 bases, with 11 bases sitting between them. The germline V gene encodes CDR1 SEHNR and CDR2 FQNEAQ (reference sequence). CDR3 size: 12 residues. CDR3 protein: CASGDGGYEQYF. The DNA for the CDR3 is TGTGCCAGCGGGGACGGAGGCTACGAGCAGTACTTC.

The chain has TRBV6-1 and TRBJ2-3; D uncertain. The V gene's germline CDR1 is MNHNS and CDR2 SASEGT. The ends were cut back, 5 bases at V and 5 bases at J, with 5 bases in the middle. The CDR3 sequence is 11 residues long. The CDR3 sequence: CASSIRDTQYF. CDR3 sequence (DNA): TGTGCCAGCAGTATCAGAGATACGCAGTATTTT.

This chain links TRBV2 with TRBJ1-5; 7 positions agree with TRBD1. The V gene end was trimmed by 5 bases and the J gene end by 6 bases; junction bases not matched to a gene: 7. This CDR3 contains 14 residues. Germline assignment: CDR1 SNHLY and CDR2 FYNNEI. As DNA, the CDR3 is TGTGCCAGCAGTTCGACAGGGAGGGGTCAGCCCCAGCATTTT. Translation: CASSSTGRGQPQHF.

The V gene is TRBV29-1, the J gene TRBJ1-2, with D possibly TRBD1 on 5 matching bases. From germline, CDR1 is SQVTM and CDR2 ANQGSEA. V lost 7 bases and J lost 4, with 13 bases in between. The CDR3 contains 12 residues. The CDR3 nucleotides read TGCAGCGGCGAACAGGAGCCCTATGGCTACACCTTC. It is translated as CSGEQEPYGYTF.